These T cell receptor beta chains were read from a single sample in a study of blood T cell repertoires in COVID-19. Data came from immunoSEQ multiplex PCR; TCRdb stores just in-frame clones and leaves some out. The sample records approximately 320,000 clones, 89% being singletons. The sequencing input was peripheral blood. These receptors were taken from a woman younger than 45 with COVID-19, enrolled during active disease. The CDR3 runs from the conserved cysteine through the conserved F or W. A D gene is named only where the DNA matches it firmly. A row's size may be missing; if present it is once, few, many or a size class.

abundance: NA; v_gene: TRBV5-1; j_gene: TRBJ1-2; d_gene: TRBD1; CDR3aa: CASSLDTGVSGYTF; CDR3nt: TGCGCCAGCAGCTTAGACACAGGGGTTTCTGGCTACACCTTC
abundance: NA; v_gene: TRBV7-7; j_gene: TRBJ2-5; d_gene: NA; CDR3aa: CASSLRAGAGETQYF; CDR3nt: TGTGCCAGCAGCTTACGTGCGGGGGCGGGGGAGACCCAGTACTTC
abundance: NA; v_gene: TRBV6-6; j_gene: TRBJ2-2; d_gene: TRBD1; CDR3aa: CASGIGGHTGELFF; CDR3nt: TGTGCCAGCGGGATAGGGGGCCACACCGGGGAGCTGTTTTTT
abundance: NA; v_gene: TRBV7-8; j_gene: TRBJ2-3; d_gene: TRBD2; CDR3aa: CASSFGLAGNTDTQYF; CDR3nt: TGTGCCAGCAGCTTCGGACTAGCGGGGAACACAGATACGCAGTATTTT
abundance: NA; v_gene: TRBV12-3/TRBV12-4; j_gene: TRBJ1-5; d_gene: NA; CDR3aa: CASSLGWNQPQHF; CDR3nt: TGTGCCAGCAGTTTGGGCTGGAATCAGCCCCAGCATTTT
abundance: NA; v_gene: TRBV5-4; j_gene: TRBJ2-3; d_gene: TRBD2; CDR3aa: CASSFSERGDDTQYF; CDR3nt: TGTGCCAGCAGCTTTTCAGAGCGGGGGGACGATACGCAGTATTTT
abundance: NA; v_gene: TRBV5-8; j_gene: TRBJ1-5; d_gene: NA; CDR3aa: CASSNGGHSNQPQHF; CDR3nt: TGTGCCAGCAGCAACGGGGGTCATAGCAATCAGCCCCAGCATTTT
abundance: NA; v_gene: TRBV29-1; j_gene: TRBJ1-3; d_gene: TRBD1; CDR3aa: CSVDQPTGSSGNTIYF; CDR3nt: TGCAGCGTTGATCAGCCGACAGGGTCATCTGGAAACACCATATATTTT
abundance: once; v_gene: TRBV18; j_gene: TRBJ1-3; d_gene: NA; CDR3aa: CASSPRHFQSSGNTIYF; CDR3nt: TGTGCCAGCTCACCCAGGCATTTTCAAAGCTCTGGAAACACCATATATTTT
abundance: NA; v_gene: TRBV7-5; j_gene: TRBJ2-2; d_gene: NA; CDR3aa: CVRSLGLAGAQQNTGELFF; CDR3nt: TGTGTCAGAAGCCTGGGACTAGCGGGGGCCCAGCAGAACACCGGGGAGCTGTTTTTT
abundance: NA; v_gene: TRBV11-2; j_gene: TRBJ2-2; d_gene: TRBD2; CDR3aa: CASSLLPNSGGAAGELFF; CDR3nt: TGTGCCAGCAGCTTATTGCCTAATAGCGGGGGGGCCGCCGGGGAGCTGTTTTTT
abundance: NA; v_gene: TRBV9; j_gene: TRBJ2-3; d_gene: NA; CDR3aa: CASSVSGDTQYF; CDR3nt: TGTGCCAGCAGCGTATCGGGAGATACGCAGTATTTT
abundance: NA; v_gene: TRBV18; j_gene: TRBJ2-1; d_gene: TRBD2; CDR3aa: CASSRDRGRVEQFF; CDR3nt: TGTGCCAGCTCACGAGACCGCGGGAGGGTGGAGCAGTTCTTC
abundance: NA; v_gene: TRBV19; j_gene: TRBJ1-1; d_gene: TRBD1; CDR3aa: CASSRPGQGKMNTEAFF; CDR3nt: TGTGCCAGTAGCCGACCGGGACAGGGGAAAATGAACACTGAAGCTTTCTTT
abundance: NA; v_gene: TRBV6-5; j_gene: TRBJ2-7; d_gene: NA; CDR3aa: CASSYLSSSYEQYF; CDR3nt: TGTGCCAGCAGTTACCTTTCGAGCTCCTACGAGCAGTACTTC
abundance: NA; v_gene: TRBV12-3/TRBV12-4; j_gene: TRBJ1-1; d_gene: NA; CDR3aa: CASSLAPGQEAFF; CDR3nt: TGTGCCAGCAGTTTAGCCCCCGGACAGGAAGCTTTCTTT
abundance: NA; v_gene: TRBV27; j_gene: TRBJ2-7; d_gene: NA; CDR3aa: CASRLQGGGSYEQYF; CDR3nt: TGTGCCAGCAGACTCCAGGGAGGCGGCTCCTACGAGCAGTACTTC
abundance: NA; v_gene: TRBV7-2; j_gene: TRBJ2-5; d_gene: TRBD2; CDR3aa: CASSLGSTSAWETQYF; CDR3nt: TGTGCCAGCAGCTTAGGTAGTACTAGCGCATGGGAGACCCAGTACTTC
abundance: NA; v_gene: TRBV5-6; j_gene: TRBJ2-7; d_gene: NA; CDR3aa: CASSLVGDEQYF; CDR3nt: TGTGCCAGCAGCTTGGTAGGGGACGAGCAGTACTTC
abundance: NA; v_gene: TRBV29-1; j_gene: TRBJ2-3; d_gene: TRBD2; CDR3aa: CSVLAGGTDTQYF; CDR3nt: TGCAGCGTTTTGGCGGGGGGGACAGATACGCAGTATTTT
abundance: NA; v_gene: TRBV28; j_gene: TRBJ1-6; d_gene: TRBD1; CDR3aa: CASSLRTGASSSYNSPLHF; CDR3nt: TGTGCCAGCAGCCTGAGGACAGGGGCCTCGAGCTCCTATAATTCACCCCTCCACTTT
abundance: NA; v_gene: TRBV7-2; j_gene: TRBJ2-1; d_gene: NA; CDR3aa: CASSSPVGGYNEQFF; CDR3nt: TGTGCCAGCAGCTCCCCGGTAGGGGGATATAATGAGCAGTTCTTC
abundance: few; v_gene: TRBV4-1; j_gene: TRBJ1-2; d_gene: NA; CDR3aa: CASSQSTGNYGYTF; CDR3nt: TGCGCCAGCAGCCAATCAACAGGGAATTATGGCTACACCTTC
abundance: NA; v_gene: TRBV7-9; j_gene: TRBJ2-2; d_gene: TRBD1; CDR3aa: CASSPWTGDTGELFF; CDR3nt: TGTGCCAGCAGCCCTTGGACAGGGGACACCGGGGAGCTGTTTTTT
abundance: NA; v_gene: TRBV9; j_gene: TRBJ1-1; d_gene: TRBD1; CDR3aa: CASSGGTGRFGAFF; CDR3nt: TGTGCCAGCAGCGGTGGGACAGGGCGGTTTGGAGCTTTCTTT
abundance: NA; v_gene: TRBV9; j_gene: TRBJ1-2; d_gene: TRBD1; CDR3aa: CASSVDGTAYGYTF; CDR3nt: TGTGCCAGCAGCGTAGACGGGACAGCCTATGGCTACACCTTC
abundance: NA; v_gene: TRBV13; j_gene: TRBJ2-7; d_gene: TRBD2; CDR3aa: CASSSGLAAPYEQYF; CDR3nt: TGTGCCAGCAGCTCCGGACTAGCGGCGCCCTACGAGCAGTACTTC
abundance: NA; v_gene: TRBV5-1; j_gene: TRBJ1-2; d_gene: NA; CDR3aa: CASSPTHSGAGSYGYTF; CDR3nt: TGCGCCAGCAGCCCCACCCATAGCGGGGCTGGGAGCTATGGCTACACCTTC
abundance: NA; v_gene: TRBV5-1; j_gene: TRBJ2-3; d_gene: NA; CDR3aa: CASSLLWTGTSLGDTQYF; CDR3nt: TGCGCCAGCAGCTTACTATGGACCGGGACTTCCTTGGGGGATACGCAGTATTTT
abundance: once; v_gene: TRBV19; j_gene: TRBJ1-4; d_gene: NA; CDR3aa: CASSAGRNEKLFF; CDR3nt: TGTGCCAGTAGTGCAGGGAGGAATGAAAAACTGTTTTTT
abundance: NA; v_gene: TRBV4-1; j_gene: TRBJ2-7; d_gene: TRBD2; CDR3aa: CASSHGRGTYEQYF; CDR3nt: TGCGCCAGCAGCCACGGGCGGGGGACCTACGAGCAGTACTTC
abundance: NA; v_gene: TRBV6-6; j_gene: TRBJ2-3; d_gene: NA; CDR3aa: CASSPGDYSITDTQYF; CDR3nt: TGTGCCAGCAGCCCGGGCGACTACTCGATCACAGATACGCAGTATTTT
abundance: NA; v_gene: TRBV10-3; j_gene: TRBJ2-1; d_gene: NA; CDR3aa: CAISERGGHEQFF; CDR3nt: TGTGCCATCAGTGAGAGGGGGGGACATGAGCAGTTCTTC